This T cell receptor (beta chain) was sequenced during a study of T-cell memory formation after mild COVID-19. Regarding the study as a whole: Among CD4+ contracting clones, most were CM and EM, and CD8+ ones EMRA. Clones contracting across day 15 to 85 had a balanced CD4/CD8 profile; later expanding clones leaned CD4+.

5'RACE primed at constant segments yielded TCR alpha and TCR beta cDNA libraries bearing sample barcodes and UMIs. Each CDR3 protein is one row after TCRdb ran MiXCR on the 5' RACE reads. The sample consists of roughly 320,000 distinct CDR3 sequences, 25% to 30% of them appearing once. The V end lost 3 bases, the J end lost 4 bases, and 11 bases lay between the germline ends. The CDR3 has 14 residues. The germline CDR1 and CDR2 sequences are KGHDR and SFDVKD. This clonotype was counted between two and nine times. What it binds is unknown. Sequences were obtained from PBMCs or a T cell subset sorted from them (not recorded which). The chain joins TRBV24-1 to TRBJ2-5; no reliable D call. The receptor was derived from an adult woman who had mild COVID-19 (a few samples of this study predate the infection). Cell type and time point are not known. CDR3 DNA sequence: TGTGCCACCAGTGATGACGACTTCCGAGAGACCCAGTACTTC. Translation: CATSDDDFRETQYF.